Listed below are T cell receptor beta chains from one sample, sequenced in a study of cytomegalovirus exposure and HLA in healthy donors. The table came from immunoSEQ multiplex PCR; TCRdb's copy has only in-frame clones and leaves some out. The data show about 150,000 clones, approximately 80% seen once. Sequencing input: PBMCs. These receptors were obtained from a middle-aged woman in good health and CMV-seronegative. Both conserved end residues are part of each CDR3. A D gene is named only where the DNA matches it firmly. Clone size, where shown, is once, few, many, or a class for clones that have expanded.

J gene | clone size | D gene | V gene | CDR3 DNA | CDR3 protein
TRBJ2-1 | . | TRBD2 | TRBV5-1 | TGCGCCAGCAGCTTGGCCGGGGGACTAGCTTTCTACAATGAGCAGTTCTTC | CASSLAGGLAFYNEQFF
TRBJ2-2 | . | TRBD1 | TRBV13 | TGTGCCAGCAGCTTAGGGGACAGGGACTCCGGGGAGCTGTTTTTT | CASSLGDRDSGELFF
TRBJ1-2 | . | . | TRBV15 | TGTGCCACCAGCAGAGGATCGAGTAGACAAGTGGATGGCTACACCTTC | CATSRGSSRQVDGYTF
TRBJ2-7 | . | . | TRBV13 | TGTGCCAGCAGCCCAGGACAGCTGAGCTCCTACGAGCAGTACTTC | CASSPGQLSSYEQYF
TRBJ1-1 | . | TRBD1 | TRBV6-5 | TGTGCCAGCAGTTACGGACAGGGGGTGGGGGAAGCTTTCTTT | CASSYGQGVGEAFF
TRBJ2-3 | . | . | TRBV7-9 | TGTGCCAGCAGCCCAACATATGCTAGCACAGATACGCAGTATTTT | CASSPTYASTDTQYF
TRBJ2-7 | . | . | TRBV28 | TGTGCCAGCAGTTTACCCGGGACCTACGAGCAGTACTTC | CASSLPGTYEQYF
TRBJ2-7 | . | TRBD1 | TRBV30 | TGTGCCTGGAGAATGGGACAGGGGTATCGATACGAGCAGTACTTC | CAWRMGQGYRYEQYF
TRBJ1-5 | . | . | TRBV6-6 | TGTGCCAGCAGTTACAGGGGTCCCAATCAGCCCCAGCATTTT | CASSYRGPNQPQHF
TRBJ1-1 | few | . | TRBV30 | TGTGCCTGGACCCTAGGTGAATACACTGAAGCTTTCTTT | CAWTLGEYTEAFF
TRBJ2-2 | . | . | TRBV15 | TGTGCCACCAGCAGCCGGGGTAACACCGGGGAGCTGTTTTTT | CATSSRGNTGELFF
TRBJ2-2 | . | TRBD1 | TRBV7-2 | TGTGCCAGCAACGACAGGGTTCTCACCGGGGAGCTGTTTTTT | CASNDRVLTGELFF
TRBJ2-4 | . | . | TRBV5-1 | TGCGCCAGCAGCTTGGAGGCGGGGGCCAAAAACATTCAGTACTTC | CASSLEAGAKNIQYF
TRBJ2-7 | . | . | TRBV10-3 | TGTGCCATCAAGGCAGGGTTAGATCAAGGGCAGTACTTC | CAIKAGLDQGQYF
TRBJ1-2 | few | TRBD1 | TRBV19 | TGTGCCAGTAGTCGCGACAGGGTAGCCTATGGCTACACCTTC | CASSRDRVAYGYTF
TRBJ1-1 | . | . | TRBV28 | TGTGCCAGCAGTTTTCAGGGAATCCCCACTGAAGCTTTCTTT | CASSFQGIPTEAFF
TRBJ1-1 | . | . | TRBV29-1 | TGCAGCGTACTTCCCCGACAGTTTTCCAACACTGAAGCTTTCTTT | CSVLPRQFSNTEAFF
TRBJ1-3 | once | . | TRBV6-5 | TGTGCCAGCAGTTACGGGGCAGGAGCCTCTGGAAACACCATATATTTT | CASSYGAGASGNTIYF
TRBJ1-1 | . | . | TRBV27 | TGTGCCACCGTTGGGGGGTATCGCCGAGCTTTCTTT | CATVGGYRRAFF
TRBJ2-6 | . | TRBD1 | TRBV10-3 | TGTGCCATCAGTGAGTCAGCGACAGGGAAGGCTGGGGCCAACGTCCTGACTTTC | CAISESATGKAGANVLTF
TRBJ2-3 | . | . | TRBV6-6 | TGTGCCAGCAGTTATACGGGGAGCACAGATACGCAGTATTTT | CASSYTGSTDTQYF
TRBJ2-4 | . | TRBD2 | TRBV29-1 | TGCAGCGTGGAGACTAGCGGGGGGCCCATGTTAGCCAAAAACATTCAGTACTTC | CSVETSGGPMLAKNIQYF
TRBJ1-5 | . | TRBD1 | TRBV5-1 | TGCGCCAGCAGGGCCGGGACAGGGAGCAATCAGCCCCAGCATTTT | CASRAGTGSNQPQHF
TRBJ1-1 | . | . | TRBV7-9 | TGTGCCAGCAGCTTAACGGGGGGATTGAACACTGAAGCTTTCTTT | CASSLTGGLNTEAFF
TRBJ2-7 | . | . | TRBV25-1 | TGTGCCAGCAGTGAATCAGTCCCCCGTCCCTACGAGCAGTACTTC | CASSESVPRPYEQYF
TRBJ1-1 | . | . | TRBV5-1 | TGCGCCAGCAGCTTGGAGGGGCGGGGTGGTTCCACTGAAGCTTTCTTT | CASSLEGRGGSTEAFF
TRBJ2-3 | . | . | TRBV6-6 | TGTGCCAGCATCCCCAGGGGGGTGGGGGCAGATACGCAGTATTTT | CASIPRGVGADTQYF
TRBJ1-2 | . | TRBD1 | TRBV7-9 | TGTGCCAGCAGCTTAACAGGGGGCAAAAACTATGGCTACACCTTC | CASSLTGGKNYGYTF
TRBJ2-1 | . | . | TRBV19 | TGTGCCAGTAGTATCGGTCTACGCGGCAATGAGCAGTTCTTC | CASSIGLRGNEQFF
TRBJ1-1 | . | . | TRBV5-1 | TGCGCCAGCAGCTTTCAGGGCGAGGACACTGAAGCTTTCTTT | CASSFQGEDTEAFF
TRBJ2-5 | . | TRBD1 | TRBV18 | TGTGCCAGCTCACCATTTCTGCTACAGGGGAACCAAGAGACCCAGTACTTC | CASSPFLLQGNQETQYF
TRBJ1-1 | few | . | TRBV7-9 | TGTGCCAGCAGCTTATCTGGGTCAGGGGCACACACTGAAGCTTTCTTT | CASSLSGSGAHTEAFF
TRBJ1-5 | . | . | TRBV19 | TGTGCCAGTAGTATTGCCCCGATGAGCCTTTATTCTCAGCATTTT | CASSIAPMSLYSQHF
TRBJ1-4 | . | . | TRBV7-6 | TGTGCCAGCAGCTTAGCGTTGAGGTCGGGAGGCTTATATCCCGAAAAACTGTTTTTT | CASSLALRSGGLYPEKLFF
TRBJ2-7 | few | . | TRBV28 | TGTGCCAGCAGTTTATGGGACAAATCCTACGAGCAGTACTTC | CASSLWDKSYEQYF
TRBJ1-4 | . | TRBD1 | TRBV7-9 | TGTGCCAGCAGCTCGACGCAGGGGGAGACGACTAATGAAAAACTGTTTTTT | CASSSTQGETTNEKLFF
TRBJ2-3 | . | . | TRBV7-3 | TGTGCCAGCAGCTTAACCCCCCTCACCGGTGGAGATACGCAGTATTTT | CASSLTPLTGGDTQYF
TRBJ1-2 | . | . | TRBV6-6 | TGTGCCAGCAACCCGACACGGGGGAACGACTATGGCTACACCTTC | CASNPTRGNDYGYTF
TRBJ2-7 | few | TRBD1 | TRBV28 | TGTGCCAGCAGTTCTCCGGGACAGGGCCGTCCCTACGAGCAGTACTTC | CASSSPGQGRPYEQYF